This passage covers 7 T cell receptor beta chains from one sample sequenced in a study of neurological immune-mediated disorders (dated by TCRdb to between 2019 and 2020). The method was 5' RACE. The sequencing machine was an Illumina HiSeq 2500. TCRdb itself trimmed the public reads at Q25 with fastp, ran MiXCR and retained productive beta chains. Rows matching on CDR3 protein sequence are summarized as one entry with the most common DNA and genes. Counted in this sample were 70,000 to 95,000 distinct CDR3 sequences; approximately 17% of them appeared once. Together, the top ten hold less than 20% of the sample. Sequenced sample: PBMCs. These receptors all come from a woman aged 40 to 50 in good health.

This clonotype has at least ten counts. The chain joins TRBV27 to TRBJ2-3; 12 bases are shared with TRBD2. V shed 4 bases, J shed 4 bases, and the junction held 6 bases outside the gene matches. Germline V lookup: CDR1 MNHEY, CDR2 SMNVEV (reference sequence). The CDR3 loop spans 16 amino acids. The CDR3 protein is CASSYSLAGGSDTQYF. The CDR3 coding sequence is TGTGCCAGCAGTTATTCGCTAGCGGGGGGGTCAGATACGCAGTATTTT.

A few counts support this clonotype. The genes are TRBV5-1 and TRBJ1-2; D is uncertain. There are 14 residues in the CDR3. V shed 3 bases and J shed 4 bases, with 13 bases lying between them. The V gene's germline CDR1 is SGHRS and CDR2 YFSETQ. The CDR3 sequence is CASSYERNGYGYTF. The CDR3 DNA is TGCGCCAGCAGCTACGAGAGAAATGGCTATGGCTACACCTTC.

The genes are TRBV6-6 and TRBJ2-5, with 8 bases lining up with TRBD1. The trim removed 7 bases at V and 4 bases at J, leaving 17 bases unmatched. This CDR3 has 17 residues. Germline V lookup: CDR1 MNHNY, CDR2 SVGAGI (reference sequence). The CDR3 DNA reads as TGTGCCAGCACCCTCCAGGGTTCAGGGGGCTTTGGAGAGACCCAGTACTTC. It codes for CASTLQGSGGFGETQYF.

The sample holds many counts of this clonotype. The chain is built from TRBV7-3 and TRBJ2-1; a possible D gene is TRBD2 (6 bases). Trimming removed 5 bases from V and 6 bases from J, with 17 bases in between. CDR1 is SGHTA and CDR2 is FQGTGA in the germline V gene. CDR3 length: 15 amino acids. CDR3 protein: CASSHGGPATNEQFF. In DNA, the CDR3 is TGTGCCAGCAGCCACGGGGGACCCGCAACCAATGAGCAGTTCTTC.

On this clonotype itself: A much larger clone differs from this one at a single base, so this may be a read error. The chain carries TRBV5-1 and TRBJ1-1, with a possible D match to TRBD1 (6 bases). The CDR3 contains 14 residues. From germline, CDR1 is SGHRS and CDR2 YFSETQ. This chain's CDR3 is CASSVNRVDTDAFF. The CDR3 nucleotides read TGCGCCAGCAGCGTAAACAGGGTTGACACTGACGCTTTCTTT.

This clonotype was recorded at least ten times. V gene TRBV10-2 combines with J gene TRBJ2-7, with D uncertain. The CDR3 has 14 residues. Germline assignment: CDR1 WSHSY and CDR2 SAAADI. Trimming took off 6 bases at V and 0 bases at J, with 12 bases between the two ends. CDR3 residues: CASSQWGGSYEQYV. CDR3 nucleotides: TGCGCCAGCAGCCAGTGGGGTGGCTCCTACGAGCAGTACGTC.

This clonotype was found many times. The chain uses TRBV4-2 and TRBJ2-5, with 9 bases fitting TRBD2. Germline CDR1 reads LGHNA; CDR2 reads YNFKEQ. The ends lost 0 bases at V and 4 bases at J; junction bases unmatched: 6. The CDR3 consists of 16 residues. Written as DNA, the CDR3 is TGTGCCAGCAGCCAAGAAGGTCGACTAGCGGTAGAGACCCAGTACTTC. Protein: CASSQEGRLAVETQYF.